This record concerns one TCR beta chain sequence. This record belongs to a study of tumor-infiltrating lymphocytes in oesophageal squamous cell carcinoma. TCRdb re-derived calls from the PCR reads in MiXCR, one entry per CDR3 protein. Among tens of thousands of distinct CDR3 sequences listed, approximately 34% were seen once. The V segment lost 5 bases and the J segment 3 bases; nucleotides outside the gene matches: 4. Germline V lookup: CDR1 SGHTA, CDR2 FQGNSA. This CDR3 region has 13 residues. This clonotype was sampled from a female donor with esophageal squamous cell carcinoma. Sequencing was done on a sample of esophageal tumor tissue. This chain joins TRBV7-2 and TRBJ2-7; TRBD1 aligns across 7 bases. The CDR3 DNA follows: TGTGCCAGCAGCATCGACAGGGTCTACGAGCAGTACTTC. This codes for CASSIDRVYEQYF.